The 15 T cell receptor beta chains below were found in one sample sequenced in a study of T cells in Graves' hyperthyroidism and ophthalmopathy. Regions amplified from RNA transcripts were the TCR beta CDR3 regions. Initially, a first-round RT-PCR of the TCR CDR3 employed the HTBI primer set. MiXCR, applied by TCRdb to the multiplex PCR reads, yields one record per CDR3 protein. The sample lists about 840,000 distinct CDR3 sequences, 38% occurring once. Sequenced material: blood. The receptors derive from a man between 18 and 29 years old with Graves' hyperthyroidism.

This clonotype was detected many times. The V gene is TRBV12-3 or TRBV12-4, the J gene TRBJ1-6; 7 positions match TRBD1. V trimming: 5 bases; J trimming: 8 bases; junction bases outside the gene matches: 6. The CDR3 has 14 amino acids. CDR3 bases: TGTGCCAGCAGTACCCGACAGGGAGATTCACCCCTCCACTTT. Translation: CASSTRQGDSPLHF.

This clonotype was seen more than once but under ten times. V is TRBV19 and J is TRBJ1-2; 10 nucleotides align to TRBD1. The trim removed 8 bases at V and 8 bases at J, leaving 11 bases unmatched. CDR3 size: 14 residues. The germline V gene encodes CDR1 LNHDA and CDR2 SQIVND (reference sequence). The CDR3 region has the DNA TGTGCCAGTGCCCCGGGACAGGGGAACGAGGGCTACACCTTC. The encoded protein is CASAPGQGNEGYTF.

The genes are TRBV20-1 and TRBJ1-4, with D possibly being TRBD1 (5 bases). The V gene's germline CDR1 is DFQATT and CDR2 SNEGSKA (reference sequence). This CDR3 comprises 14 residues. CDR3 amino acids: CSSHGGVANEKLFF. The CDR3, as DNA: TGCAGCTCTCACGGGGGGGTAGCGAATGAAAAACTGTTTTTT.

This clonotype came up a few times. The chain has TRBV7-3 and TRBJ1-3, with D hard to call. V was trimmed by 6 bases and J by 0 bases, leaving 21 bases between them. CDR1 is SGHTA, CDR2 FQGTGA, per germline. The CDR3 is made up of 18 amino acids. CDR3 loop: CASSIRHSGTNSGNTIYF. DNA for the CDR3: TGTGCCAGCAGTATACGACACTCAGGCACCAACTCTGGAAACACCATATATTTT. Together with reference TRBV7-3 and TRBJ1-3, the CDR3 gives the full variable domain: GAGVSQTPSNKVTEKGKYVELRCDPISGHTALYWYRQSLGQGPEFLIYFQGTGAADDSGLPNDRFFAVRPEGSVSTLKIQRTERGDSAVYLCASSIRHSGTNSGNTIYFGEGSWLTVV.

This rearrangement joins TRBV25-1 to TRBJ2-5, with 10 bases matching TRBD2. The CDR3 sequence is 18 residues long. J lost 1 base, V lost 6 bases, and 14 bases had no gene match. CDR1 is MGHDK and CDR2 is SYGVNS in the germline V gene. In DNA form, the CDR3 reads TGTGCCAGCAGCTTAGAACGTGGGTCTAGCGGGGGCCAAGAGACCCAGTACTTC. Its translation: CASSLERGSSGGQETQYF.

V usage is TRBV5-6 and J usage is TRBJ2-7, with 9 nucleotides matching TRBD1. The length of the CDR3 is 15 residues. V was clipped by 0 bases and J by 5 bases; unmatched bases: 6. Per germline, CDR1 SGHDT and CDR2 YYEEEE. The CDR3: CASSLAGTGFNEQYF. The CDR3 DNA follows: TGTGCCAGCAGCTTGGCCGGGACAGGGTTCAACGAGCAGTACTTC.

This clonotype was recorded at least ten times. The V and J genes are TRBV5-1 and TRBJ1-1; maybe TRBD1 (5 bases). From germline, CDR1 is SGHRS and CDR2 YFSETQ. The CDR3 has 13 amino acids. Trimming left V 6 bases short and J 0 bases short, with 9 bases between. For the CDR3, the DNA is TGCGCCAGCATGGGACCGGTGAACACTGAAGCTTTCTTT. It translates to CASMGPVNTEAFF. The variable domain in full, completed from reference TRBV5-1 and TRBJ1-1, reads KAGVTQTPRYLIKTRGQQVTLSCSPISGHRSVSWYQQTPGQGLQFLFEYFSETQRNKGNFPGRFSGRQFSNSRSEMNVSTLELGDSALYLCASMGPVNTEAFFGQGTRLTVV.

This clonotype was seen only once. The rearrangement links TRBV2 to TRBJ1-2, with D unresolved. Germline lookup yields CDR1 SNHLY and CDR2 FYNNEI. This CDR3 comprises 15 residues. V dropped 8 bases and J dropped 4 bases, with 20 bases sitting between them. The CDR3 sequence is CASSPPVGRIYGYTF. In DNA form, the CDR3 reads TGTGCCAGCTCACCACCAGTAGGACGGATCTATGGCTACACCTTC.

This chain's CDR3 is CASSIVSQGKPQHF. CDR3 in DNA: TGTGCCAGTAGTATAGTAAGCCAGGGAAAGCCCCAGCATTTT. The chain uses TRBV19 and TRBJ1-5, with a tentative D call TRBD1 (5 bases). The CDR3 spans 14 residues. Trimming removed 1 base at V and 8 bases at J, with 12 bases between. Per germline, CDR1 LNHDA and CDR2 SQIVND (reference sequence). Drawing the rest from reference TRBV19 and TRBJ1-5, the complete variable domain is DGGITQSPKYLFRKEGQNVTLSCEQNLNHDAMYWYRQDPGQGLRLIYYSQIVNDFQKGDIAEGYSVSREKKESFPLTVTSAQKNPTAFYLCASSIVSQGKPQHFGDGTRLSIL.

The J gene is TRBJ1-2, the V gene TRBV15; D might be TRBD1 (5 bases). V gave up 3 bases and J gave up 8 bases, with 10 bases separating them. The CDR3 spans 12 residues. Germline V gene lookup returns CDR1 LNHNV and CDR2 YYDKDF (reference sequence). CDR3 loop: CATSRGTGGYTF. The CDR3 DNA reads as TGTGCCACCAGCAGGGGAACAGGCGGCTACACCTTC.

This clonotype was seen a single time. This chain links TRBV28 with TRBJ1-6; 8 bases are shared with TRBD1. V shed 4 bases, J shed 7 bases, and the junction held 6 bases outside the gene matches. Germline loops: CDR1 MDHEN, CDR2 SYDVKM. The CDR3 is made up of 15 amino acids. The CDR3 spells CASSSPDRANSPLHF. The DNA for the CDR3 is TGTGCCAGCAGTTCCCCGGACAGGGCGAATTCACCCCTCCACTTT.

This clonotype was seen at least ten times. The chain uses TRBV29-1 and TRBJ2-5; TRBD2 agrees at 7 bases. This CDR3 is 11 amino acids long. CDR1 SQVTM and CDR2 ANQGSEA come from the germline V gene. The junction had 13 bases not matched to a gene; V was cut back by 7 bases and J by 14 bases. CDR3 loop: CSGELAGMVYF. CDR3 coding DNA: TGCAGCGGGGAGTTAGCGGGTATGGTCTACTTC. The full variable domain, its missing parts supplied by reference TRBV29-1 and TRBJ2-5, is SAVISQKPSRDICQRGTSLTIQCQVDSQVTMMFWYRQQPGQSLTLIATANQGSEATYESGFVIDKFPISRPNLTFSTLTVSNMSPEDSSIYLCSGELAGMVYFGPGTRLLVL.

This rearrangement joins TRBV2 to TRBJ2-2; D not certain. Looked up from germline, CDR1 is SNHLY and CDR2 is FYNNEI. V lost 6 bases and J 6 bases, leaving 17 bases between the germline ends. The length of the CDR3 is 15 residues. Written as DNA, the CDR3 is TGTGCCAGCAGCCTTTGGCTCAGTCGGGCCGGGGAGCTGTTTTTT. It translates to CASSLWLSRAGELFF.

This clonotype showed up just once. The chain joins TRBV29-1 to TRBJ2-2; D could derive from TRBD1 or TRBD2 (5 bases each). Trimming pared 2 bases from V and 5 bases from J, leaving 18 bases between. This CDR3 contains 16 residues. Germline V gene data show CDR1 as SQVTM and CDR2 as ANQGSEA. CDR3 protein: CSVERGVGPGTGELFF. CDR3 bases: TGCAGCGTTGAAAGGGGAGTTGGCCCTGGAACCGGGGAGCTGTTTTTT.

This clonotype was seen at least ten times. The CDR3 here is CASSDEEPSNYGYTF. CDR3 coding DNA: TGTGCCAGCAGTGACGAGGAACCTTCTAACTATGGCTACACCTTC. This chain joins TRBV2 and TRBJ1-2; no clear D gene. V was cut by 3 bases and J by 0 bases, with 11 bases left in between. Germline values: CDR1 SNHLY, CDR2 FYNNEI. The CDR3 runs to 15 residues.